This T cell receptor beta chain was sequenced in a study of shared clonotypes between healthy human individuals. V lost 2 bases to trimming and J lost 0 bases; unmatched junction nucleotides: 0. The germline V gene has CDR1 SNHLY and CDR2 FYNNEI. CDR3 size: 15 residues. Each donor was a Caucasian adult residing in Nashville, Tennessee. The study ran the assay at deep level. For unsorted PBMC, around 270 ng DNA per replicate equaled 32,000 or so T cell genomes. Authors' methods: Sequence data from immunoSEQ were junction-only and lacked quality scores; consequently, filtering differed. Generated by immunoSEQ multiplex PCR, the TCRdb table keeps only in-frame clones and is missing some. The V and J calls and clone size were taken over from that table, and D and trimming were inferred from the DNA. The table has fewer than 650,000 clones, over 60% seen once.

The V gene is TRBV2, the J gene TRBJ1-3; 8 bases agree with TRBD1. The sequencing sample was made of PBMCs. The receptor comes from a middle-aged woman in good health. Some clones in this sample may be carry-over from other donors' samples. The CDR3 here is CASSEQGASGNTIYF. In DNA, the CDR3 is TGTGCCAGCAGTGAACAGGGGGCCTCTGGAAACACCATATATTTT.